These 18 T cell receptor beta chains originate from one sample sequenced in a study of T and B cells in COVID-19 patients. TRB rearrangements were amplified by multiplex PCR with BIOMED2 TRB-A/B primers. TCRdb re-called the multiplex PCR reads with MiXCR, one entry per CDR3 protein. The table shows 15,000 to 20,000 distinct CDR3 sequences, with around a third occurring only once. Each TRB amplification used roughly 220-550 ng of genomic DNA from blood. Sequenced sample: blood. The receptors stem from a human donor with active COVID-19.

The rearrangement links TRBV24-1 to TRBJ2-2, with TRBD1 identical over 10 bases. This CDR3 has 21 residues. Trimming took 0 bases from V and 2 from J; bases not matched to a gene: 14. CDR1 and CDR2 (germline): KGHDR, SFDVKD. The CDR3: CATSDLQGQGTPFLNTGELFF. The DNA for the CDR3 is TGTGCCACCAGTGATTTGCAGGGACAGGGGACGCCTTTTCTTAACACCGGGGAGCTGTTTTTT.

J is TRBJ2-5 and V is TRBV19; possibly TRBD2 for D (6 bases). Germline-derived CDR1 and CDR2 are LNHDA and SQIVND (reference sequence). There are 12 residues in the CDR3. Trimming took off 5 bases at V and 4 bases at J, with 8 bases between the two ends. CDR3 in DNA: TGTGCCAGTAGTGGGGGGACAGAGACCCAGTACTTC. Its protein is CASSGGTETQYF.

This clonotype has just a few counts. J is TRBJ2-1 and V is TRBV27; 8 bases are a match to TRBD2. The junction had 14 bases not matched to a gene; V was cut back by 5 bases and J by 2 bases. Germline V gene lookup returns CDR1 MNHEY and CDR2 SMNVEV (reference sequence). The CDR3 runs 18 residues. The CDR3 DNA reads TGTGCCAGCAGTCCGCTCCCCGGAATGGGACTAGCCTACAATGAGCAGTTCTTC. It specifies CASSPLPGMGLAYNEQFF.

The rearrangement uses TRBV4-1 and TRBJ1-4, with D tentatively TRBD1 (5 bases). The CDR3 covers 18 residues. Looked up from germline, CDR1 is MGHRA and CDR2 is YSYEKL. The germline V and J ends were trimmed by 6 bases and 1 base, with 21 bases remaining between them. This CDR3 is CASSQIPQSGVTNEKLFF. The DNA of the CDR3 is TGCGCCAGCAGTCAAATACCCCAGTCGGGGGTAACTAATGAAAAACTGTTTTTT.

This clonotype was detected a few times. V usage is TRBV19 and J usage is TRBJ1-4; maybe TRBD1 (6 bases). Germline V lookup: CDR1 LNHDA, CDR2 SQIVND (reference sequence). The CDR3 runs to 17 residues. V was clipped by 6 bases and J by 5 bases, with 22 bases between them. Here the CDR3 reads CASRDLDYQGKNEKLFF. In DNA, the CDR3 is TGTGCCAGTAGGGATTTGGATTACCAGGGGAAAAATGAAAAACTGTTTTTT.

This clonotype is medium-sized by share. CDR3 in amino acids: CSVARLGGTGELFF. In DNA, the CDR3 is TGCAGCGTGGCCCGACTTGGGGGGACCGGGGAGCTGTTTTTT. The V and J genes are TRBV29-1 and TRBJ2-2, with D tentatively TRBD2 (6 bases). CDR1 SQVTM and CDR2 ANQGSEA come from the germline V gene. Trimming took 6 bases from V and 5 from J, leaving 16 bases between them. The CDR3 contains 14 residues.

This clonotype was found a few times. V and J are TRBV6-5 and TRBJ1-1; 7 bases map to TRBD1. From germline, CDR1 is MNHEY and CDR2 SVGAGI. The V segment lost 8 bases and the J segment 6 bases; nucleotides outside the gene matches: 15. This CDR3 has 15 amino acids. The CDR3 nucleotides are TGTGCCAGCGAGGGGTATAACCTTGGGACAGCTGAAGCTTTCTTT. Translation gives CASEGYNLGTAEAFF.

This clonotype turned up a few times. The V call is TRBV6-5, the J call TRBJ2-7; 7 nucleotides agree with TRBD1. The germline CDR1 and CDR2 sequences are MNHEY and SVGAGI. The CDR3 runs to 17 residues. V was clipped by 0 bases and J by 0 bases; unmatched bases: 8. The CDR3 DNA reads as TGTGCCAGCAGTTACTCAGGACAGGACTTCTTCTCCTACGAGCAGTACTTC. Its translation: CASSYSGQDFFSYEQYF.

This clonotype appeared once. The rearrangement joins TRBV20-1 to TRBJ1-1; maybe TRBD1 (6 bases). Trimming took off 6 bases at V and 4 bases at J, with 21 bases between the two ends. Germline values: CDR1 DFQATT, CDR2 SNEGSKA (reference sequence). This CDR3 has 15 residues. CDR3 region: CSAKTGLGSGTEAFF. CDR3 in DNA: TGCAGTGCGAAGACAGGACTCGGATCGGGCACTGAAGCTTTCTTT.

The gene calls are TRBV6-6 and TRBJ2-1, with 12 bases identical to TRBD2. Trimming at V came to 6 bases and at J to 7 bases, leaving 10 bases not matched to a gene. CDR3 length: 16 residues. The germline gives CDR1 MNHNY, CDR2 SVGAGI (reference sequence). The CDR3 nucleotides are TGTGCCAGCAGCCCAGGACTAGCGGGGACCCGAAATGAGCAGTTCTTC. Encoded protein: CASSPGLAGTRNEQFF.

The chain employs TRBV20-1 and TRBJ2-5, with 8 bases matching TRBD2. Trimming at V came to 3 bases and at J to 5 bases, leaving 5 bases not matched to a gene. CDR3 size: 13 residues. Germline V gives CDR1 DFQATT, CDR2 SNEGSKA (reference sequence). CDR3 DNA sequence: TGCAGTGCTAGCGGGGGGGCCTGGGAGACCCAGTACTTC. Protein sequence: CSASGGAWETQYF.

The chain carries TRBV6-1 and TRBJ1-2; D unclear. In germline, CDR1 is MNHNS, CDR2 SASEGT. This CDR3 has 13 amino acids. Trimming pared 1 base from V and 4 bases from J, leaving 7 bases between. The CDR3 is CASSEGGGYGYTF. Here the CDR3 DNA reads TGTGCCAGCAGTGAAGGGGGTGGCTATGGCTACACCTTC.

This clonotype has only a few counts. This chain uses TRBV6-1 with TRBJ1-1, with D hard to call. V was pared by 1 base and J by 0 bases, with 3 bases between. The germline V gene has CDR1 MNHNS and CDR2 SASEGT. The CDR3 consists of 13 residues. For the CDR3, the DNA is TGTGCCAGCAGTGAAGTCGTGAACACTGAAGCTTTCTTT. Translation: CASSEVVNTEAFF.

J is TRBJ2-2 and V is TRBV10-2, with 9 nucleotides matching TRBD2. The CDR3 has 15 amino acids. The ends lost 6 bases at V and 4 bases at J; junction bases unmatched: 6. Germline values: CDR1 WSHSY, CDR2 SAAADI. CDR3 residues: CASRGAGGVTGELFF. DNA for the CDR3: TGCGCCAGCAGGGGAGCGGGGGGAGTCACCGGGGAGCTGTTTTTT.

J is TRBJ1-1 and V is TRBV19; D possibly corresponds to TRBD1 (5 bases). The germline V gene has CDR1 LNHDA and CDR2 SQIVND (reference sequence). This CDR3 comprises 15 residues. V was cut by 6 bases and J by 7 bases, with 21 bases left in between. CDR3 residues: CASRNTRGNTGEAFF. CDR3 DNA: TGTGCCAGTAGAAATACACGGGGGAACACGGGTGAAGCTTTCTTT.

The chain employs TRBV7-9 and TRBJ2-1; TRBD2 agrees at 10 bases. From germline, CDR1 is SEHNR and CDR2 FQNEAQ (reference sequence). The CDR3 runs to 15 residues. Trimming cost V 5 bases and J 9 bases; bases outside gene matches: 10. CDR3 in amino acids: CASSASGGASVEQFF. The CDR3 DNA sequence: TGTGCCAGCAGCGCCAGCGGGGGGGCGTCAGTTGAGCAGTTCTTC.

The chain couples TRBV5-1 to TRBJ2-1; TRBD1 is a possible D gene (7 bases). Germline V CDR1 and CDR2: SGHRS, YFSETQ. CDR3 length equals 14 residues. Trimming cost V 0 bases and J 9 bases, with 13 bases left between them. DNA of the CDR3: TGCGCCAGCAGCTTGGCCGGAGGGGGCAGTGAGCAGTTCTTC. It encodes CASSLAGGGSEQFF.

The genes are TRBV7-9 and TRBJ2-3, with D possibly TRBD2 on 5 matching bases. V lost 3 bases and J 0 bases, leaving 16 bases between the germline ends. The length of the CDR3 is 17 residues. The germline gives CDR1 SEHNR, CDR2 FQNEAQ (reference sequence). The CDR3 DNA reads as TGTGCCAGCAGCTTCCCTCTAGCCGGGTTGAGCACAGATACGCAGTATTTT. As protein: CASSFPLAGLSTDTQYF. The full variable domain, in which reference TRBV7-9 and TRBJ2-3 provide the parts outside the CDR3, is DTGVSQNPRHKITKRGQNVTFRCDPISEHNRLYWYRQTLGQGPEFLTYFQNEAQLEKSRLLSDRFSAERPKGSFSTLEIQRTEQGDSAMYLCASSFPLAGLSTDTQYFGPGTRLTVL.